This TCR beta chain was sequenced in a study of T cell clusters in autoimmune cytopenias. In regard to this clonotype: What it binds is unknown.

The CDR3 loop spans 12 amino acids. The germline V gene encodes CDR1 MNHEY and CDR2 SVGAGI. TRB amplification used around 270 ng of peripheral blood genomic DNA. Study-wide results and caveats: TRB repertoire shifts in secondary cytopenia and chronic lymphocytic leukemia mostly reflected lymphoma, not autoimmunity. Comparing secondary cytopenia with chronic lymphocytic leukemia showed no cluster-lack signature, apparently masked by lymphoma repertoire.

One tube held mixed TRB-A and TRB-B primer pools for touch-down PCR. TCRdb re-analyzed the multiplex PCR reads; it lists each CDR3 protein once, without DNA. This repertoire comprises under 9,500 distinct CDR3 sequences; its ten largest clones make up 6%. This rearrangement joins TRBV6-5 to TRBJ2-7. The sample comprised peripheral blood. The clonotype comes from a human donor with an autoimmune cytopenia or autoimmune hepatitis (not recorded which). CDR3 sequence reads: CASRQSSYEQYF.